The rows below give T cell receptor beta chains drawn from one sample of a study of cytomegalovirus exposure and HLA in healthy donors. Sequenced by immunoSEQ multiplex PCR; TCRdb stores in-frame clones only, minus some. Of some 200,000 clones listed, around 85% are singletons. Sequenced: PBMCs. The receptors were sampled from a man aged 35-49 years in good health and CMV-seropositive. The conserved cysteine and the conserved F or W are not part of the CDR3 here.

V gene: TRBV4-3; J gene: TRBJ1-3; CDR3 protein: ASSQQTGRTDTIY
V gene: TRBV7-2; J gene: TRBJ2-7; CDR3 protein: ASSQSGTSYEQY
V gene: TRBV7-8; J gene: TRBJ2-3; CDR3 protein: ASSQLAEGPDTQY
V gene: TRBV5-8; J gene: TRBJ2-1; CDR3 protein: ASSPINEQF
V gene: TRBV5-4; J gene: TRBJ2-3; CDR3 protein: ASSSYEETSTDTQY
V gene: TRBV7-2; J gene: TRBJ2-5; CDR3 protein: ASSSTGGPQTQY
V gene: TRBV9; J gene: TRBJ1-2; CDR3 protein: ASSAGPDSTYGYT
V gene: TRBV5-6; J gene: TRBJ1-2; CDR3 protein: ASSPPGGAGGYT
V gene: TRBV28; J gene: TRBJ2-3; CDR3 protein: ASSLPRLAGGSTDTQY
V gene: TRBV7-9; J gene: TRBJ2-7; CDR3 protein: ASSDIIMDEQY
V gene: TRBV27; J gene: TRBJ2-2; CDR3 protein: ASSPGLAVETGELF
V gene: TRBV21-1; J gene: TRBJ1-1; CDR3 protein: ASSIQNTEAF
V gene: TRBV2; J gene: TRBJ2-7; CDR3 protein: ASSSYRGTYEQY